The TCR beta chain under discussion was sequenced for a study of blood T cells in healthy people across ages. For the second PCR, which ran for 7 to 11 cycles, a sample-barcoded 5' primer and a J-beta primer mix were used. Each CDR3 protein is one row after TCRdb ran MiXCR on the 5' RACE reads. The sample contains approximately 810,000 distinct CDR3 sequences, 25% to 35% of which appear only once. The V end was cut by 5 bases, the J end by 5 bases, with 13 bases between. CDR3 size: 14 residues. Germline V gene sequence: CDR1 SGHTA, CDR2 FQGNSA. The sequencing input was blood. The J gene is TRBJ1-3, the V gene TRBV7-2; a possible D gene is TRBD1 (5 bases). This TCR came from a woman over 75 in good health. The CDR3 loop is CASSPLTVRNTIYF. CDR3 nucleotide sequence: TGTGCCAGCAGCCCGCTGACAGTGAGAAACACCATATATTTT.